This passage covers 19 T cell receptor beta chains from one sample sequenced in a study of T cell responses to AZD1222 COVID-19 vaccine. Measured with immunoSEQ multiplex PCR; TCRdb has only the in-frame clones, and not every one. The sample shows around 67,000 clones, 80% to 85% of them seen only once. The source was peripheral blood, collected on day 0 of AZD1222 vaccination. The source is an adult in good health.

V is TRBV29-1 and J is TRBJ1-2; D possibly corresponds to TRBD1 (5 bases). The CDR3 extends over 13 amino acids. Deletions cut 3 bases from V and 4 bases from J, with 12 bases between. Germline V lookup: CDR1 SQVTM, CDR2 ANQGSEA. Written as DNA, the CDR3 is TGCAGCGTTGAGGGGGGGGACTCCTATGGCTACACCTTC. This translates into CSVEGGDSYGYTF.

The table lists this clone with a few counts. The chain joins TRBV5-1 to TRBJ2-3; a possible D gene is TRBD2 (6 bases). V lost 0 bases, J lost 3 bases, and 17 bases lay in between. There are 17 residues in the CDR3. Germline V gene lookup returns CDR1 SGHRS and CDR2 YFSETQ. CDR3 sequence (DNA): TGCGCCAGCAGCTTGGCCCCACAGCCCGGAGGGACAGATACGCAGTATTTT. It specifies CASSLAPQPGGTDTQYF.

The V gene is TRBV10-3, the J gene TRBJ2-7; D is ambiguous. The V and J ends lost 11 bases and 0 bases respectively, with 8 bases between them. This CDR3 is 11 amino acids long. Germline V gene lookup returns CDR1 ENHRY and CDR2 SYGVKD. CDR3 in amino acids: CAVTASYEQYF. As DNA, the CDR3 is TGTGCCGTCACGGCCTCCTACGAGCAGTACTTC.

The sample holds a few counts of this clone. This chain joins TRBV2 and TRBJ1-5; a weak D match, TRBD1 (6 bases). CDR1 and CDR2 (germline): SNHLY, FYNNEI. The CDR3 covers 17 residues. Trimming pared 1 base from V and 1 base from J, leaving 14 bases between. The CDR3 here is CASSEGQVLYSNQPQHF. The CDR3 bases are TGTGCCAGCAGTGAAGGACAGGTTCTATACAGCAATCAGCCCCAGCATTTT.

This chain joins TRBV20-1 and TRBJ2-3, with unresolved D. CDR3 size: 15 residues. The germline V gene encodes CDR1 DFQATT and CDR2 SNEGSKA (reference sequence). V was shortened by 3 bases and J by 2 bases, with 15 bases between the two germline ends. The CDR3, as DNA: TGCAGTGCTAGTCCGGGCGGTTCCTTCACAGATACGCAGTATTTT. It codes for CSASPGGSFTDTQYF.

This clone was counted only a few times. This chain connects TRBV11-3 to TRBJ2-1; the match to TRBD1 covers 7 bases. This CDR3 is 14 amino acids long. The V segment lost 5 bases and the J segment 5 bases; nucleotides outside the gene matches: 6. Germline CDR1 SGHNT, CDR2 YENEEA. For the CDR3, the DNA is TGTGCCAGCAGCGCCGGGACAGTGAACAATGAGCAGTTCTTC. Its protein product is CASSAGTVNNEQFF.

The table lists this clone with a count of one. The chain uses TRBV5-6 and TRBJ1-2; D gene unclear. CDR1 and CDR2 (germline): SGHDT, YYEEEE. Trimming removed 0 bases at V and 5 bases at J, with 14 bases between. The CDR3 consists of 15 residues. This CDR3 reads CASSLEMEDRYGYTF. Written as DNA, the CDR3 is TGTGCCAGCAGCTTGGAAATGGAGGATAGATATGGCTACACCTTC.

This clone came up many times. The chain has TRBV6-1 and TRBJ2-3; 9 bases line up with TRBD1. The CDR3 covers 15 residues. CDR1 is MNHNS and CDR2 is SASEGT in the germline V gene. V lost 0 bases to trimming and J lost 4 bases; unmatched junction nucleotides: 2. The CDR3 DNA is TGTGCCAGCAGTGAAGCGACAGGGGGGCCAGATACGCAGTATTTT. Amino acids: CASSEATGGPDTQYF.

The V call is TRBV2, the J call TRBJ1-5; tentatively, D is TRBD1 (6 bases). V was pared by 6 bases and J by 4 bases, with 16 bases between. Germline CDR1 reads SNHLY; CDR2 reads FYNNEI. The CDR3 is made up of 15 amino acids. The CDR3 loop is CASRGRSQGNQPQHF. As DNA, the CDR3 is TGTGCCAGCAGGGGCAGGTCGCAGGGGAATCAGCCCCAGCATTTT.

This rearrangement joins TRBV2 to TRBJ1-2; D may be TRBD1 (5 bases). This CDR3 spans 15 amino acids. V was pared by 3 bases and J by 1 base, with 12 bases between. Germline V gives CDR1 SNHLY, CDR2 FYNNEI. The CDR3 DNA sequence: TGTGCCAGCAGTGACGGGGCTACTTTTAACTATGGCTACACCTTC. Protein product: CASSDGATFNYGYTF.

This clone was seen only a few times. The CDR3 coding sequence is TGCGCCAGCAGTGAGAAGTCGTCCCTCAATCAGCCCCAGCATTTT. It codes for CASSEKSSLNQPQHF. This chain joins TRBV10-2 and TRBJ1-5, with D uncertain. V was shortened by 2 bases and J by 3 bases, with 11 bases between the two germline ends. Germline assignment: CDR1 WSHSY and CDR2 SAAADI. The CDR3 runs to 15 residues.

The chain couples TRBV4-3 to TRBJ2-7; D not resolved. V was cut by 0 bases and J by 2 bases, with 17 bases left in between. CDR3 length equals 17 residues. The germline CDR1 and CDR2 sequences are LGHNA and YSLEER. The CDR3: CASSQEGQASSPYEQYF. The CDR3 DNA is TGCGCCAGCAGCCAAGAAGGGCAGGCTTCCAGCCCCTACGAGCAGTACTTC.

The CDR3 sequence: CATSIGQRVDQPQHF. The CDR3 DNA reads as TGTGCCACCAGCATAGGCCAGAGGGTCGATCAGCCCCAGCATTTT. V gene TRBV15 combines with J gene TRBJ1-5; D is ambiguous. Deletions cut 4 bases from V and 5 bases from J, with 15 bases between. CDR1 is LNHNV, CDR2 YYDKDF, per germline (reference sequence). CDR3 size: 15 residues.

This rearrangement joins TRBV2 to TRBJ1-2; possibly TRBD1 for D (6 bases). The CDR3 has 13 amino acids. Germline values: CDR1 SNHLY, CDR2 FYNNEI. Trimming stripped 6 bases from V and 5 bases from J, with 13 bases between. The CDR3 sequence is CASSESGAYGYTF. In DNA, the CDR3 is TGTGCCAGCAGCGAATCGGGGGCTTATGGCTACACCTTC. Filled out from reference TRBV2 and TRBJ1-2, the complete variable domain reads EPEVTQTPSHQVTQMGQEVILRCVPISNHLYFYWYRQILGQKVEFLVSFYNNEISEKSEIFDDQFSVERPDGSNFTLKIRSTKLEDSAMYFCASSESGAYGYTFGSGTRLTVV.

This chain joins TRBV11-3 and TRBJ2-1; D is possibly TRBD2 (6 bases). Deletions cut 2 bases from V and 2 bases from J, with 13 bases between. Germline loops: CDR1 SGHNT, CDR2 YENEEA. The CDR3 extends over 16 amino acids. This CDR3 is CASSLNRGGTYNEQFF. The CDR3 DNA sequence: TGTGCCAGCAGCTTAAACCGAGGAGGGACCTACAATGAGCAGTTCTTC. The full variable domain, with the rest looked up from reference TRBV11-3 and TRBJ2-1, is EAGVVQSPRYKIIEKKQPVAFWCNPISGHNTLYWYLQNLGQGPELLIRYENEEAVDDSQLPKDRFSAERLKGVDSTLKIQPAELGDSAVYLCASSLNRGGTYNEQFFGPGTRLTVL.

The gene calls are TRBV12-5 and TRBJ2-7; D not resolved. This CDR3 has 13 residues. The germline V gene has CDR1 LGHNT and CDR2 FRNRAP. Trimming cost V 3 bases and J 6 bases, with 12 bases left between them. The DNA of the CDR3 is TGTGCTAGTGGTTTTTACCCCCCCGGCGAGCAGTACTTC. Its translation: CASGFYPPGEQYF.

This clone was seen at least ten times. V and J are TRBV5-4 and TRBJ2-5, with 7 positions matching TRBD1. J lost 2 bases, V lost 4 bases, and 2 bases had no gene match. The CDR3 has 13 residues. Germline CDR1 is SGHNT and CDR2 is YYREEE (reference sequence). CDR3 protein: CASSIQGQETQYF. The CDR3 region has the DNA TGTGCCAGCAGCATACAGGGGCAAGAGACCCAGTACTTC.

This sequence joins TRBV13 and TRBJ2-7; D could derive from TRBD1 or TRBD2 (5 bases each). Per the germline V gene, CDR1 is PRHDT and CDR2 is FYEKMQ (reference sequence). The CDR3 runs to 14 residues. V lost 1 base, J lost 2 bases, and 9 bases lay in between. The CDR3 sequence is CASSLAGTTYEQYF. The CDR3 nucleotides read TGTGCCAGCAGCTTAGCTGGGACCACCTACGAGCAGTACTTC.

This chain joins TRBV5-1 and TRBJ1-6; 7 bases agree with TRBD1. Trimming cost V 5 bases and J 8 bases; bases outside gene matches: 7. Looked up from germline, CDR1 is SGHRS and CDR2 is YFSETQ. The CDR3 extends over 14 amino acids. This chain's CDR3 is CASSSSGGDSPLHF. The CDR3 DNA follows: TGCGCCAGCAGTTCATCAGGGGGAGATTCACCCCTCCACTTT.